This T cell receptor beta chain was obtained from a study of early T cells in non-severe SARS-CoV-2 infection. Overall study: Sequencing of unsorted whole blood was done on bulk RNA, leaving chains unpaired.

cDNA molecules, individually, were tagged with unique molecular identifiers. MiXCR, run by TCRdb on the 5' RACE reads, gives a single entry per CDR3 protein. Found here are approximately 76,000 distinct CDR3 sequences, around 13% of them singletons; the top ten hold 1.3%. Regarding the study as a whole: Matching results from VDJdb favored anti-spike CD8 responses, leaving private and CD4 specificities undetected.

The CDR3 consists of 14 residues. Trimming pared 0 bases from V and 6 bases from J, leaving 15 bases between. CDR1 DFQATT and CDR2 SNEGSKA come from the germline V gene (reference sequence). The table lists this clonotype with many counts. The antigen remains undetermined. The specimen sequenced was whole blood. The origin of this receptor is an adult who was a healthcare worker with PCR-confirmed SARS-CoV-2 infection or an uninfected control (not recorded which). The chain has TRBV20-1 and TRBJ2-7; possible D gene TRBD1, 6 bases. The CDR3 bases are TGCAGTGCTAGAGAAGTTACAGGGATTGGCGAGCAGTACTTC. It encodes CSAREVTGIGEQYF.